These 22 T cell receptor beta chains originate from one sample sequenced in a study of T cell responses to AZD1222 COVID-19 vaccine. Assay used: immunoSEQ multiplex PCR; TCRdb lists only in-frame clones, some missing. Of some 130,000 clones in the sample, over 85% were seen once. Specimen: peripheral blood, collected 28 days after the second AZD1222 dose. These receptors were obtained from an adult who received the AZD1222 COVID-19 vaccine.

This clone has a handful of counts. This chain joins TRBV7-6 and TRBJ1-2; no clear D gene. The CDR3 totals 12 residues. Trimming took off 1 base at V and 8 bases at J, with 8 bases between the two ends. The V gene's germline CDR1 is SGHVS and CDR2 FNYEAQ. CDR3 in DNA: TGTGCCAGCAGCTTAGGGGCGTTCGGCTACACCTTC. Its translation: CASSLGAFGYTF.

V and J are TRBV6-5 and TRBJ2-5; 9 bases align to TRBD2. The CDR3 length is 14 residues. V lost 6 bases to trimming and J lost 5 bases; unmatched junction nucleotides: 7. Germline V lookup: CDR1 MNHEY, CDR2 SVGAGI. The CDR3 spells CASRKGLAVETQYF. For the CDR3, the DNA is TGTGCCAGCAGGAAGGGACTAGCTGTGGAGACCCAGTACTTC.

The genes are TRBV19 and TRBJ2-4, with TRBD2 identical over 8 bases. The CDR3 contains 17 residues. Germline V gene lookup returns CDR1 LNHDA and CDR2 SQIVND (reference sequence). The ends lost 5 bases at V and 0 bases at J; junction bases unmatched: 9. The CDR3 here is CASSAELAVTAKNIQYF. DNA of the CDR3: TGTGCCAGTAGTGCAGAACTAGCGGTGACAGCCAAAAACATTCAGTACTTC.

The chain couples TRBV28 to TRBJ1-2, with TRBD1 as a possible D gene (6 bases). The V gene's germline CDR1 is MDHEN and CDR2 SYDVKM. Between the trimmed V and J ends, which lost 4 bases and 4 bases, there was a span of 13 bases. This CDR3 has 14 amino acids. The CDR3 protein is CASSSSVRGYGYTF. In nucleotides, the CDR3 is TGTGCCAGCAGTTCATCGGTCAGGGGCTATGGCTACACCTTC.

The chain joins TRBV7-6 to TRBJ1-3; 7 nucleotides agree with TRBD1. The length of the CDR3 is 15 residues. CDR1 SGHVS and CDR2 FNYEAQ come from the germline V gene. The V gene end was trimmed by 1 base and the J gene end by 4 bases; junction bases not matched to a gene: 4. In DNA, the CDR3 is TGTGCCAGCAGCTTAGGACAGGGTTCCGGAAACACCATATATTTT. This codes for CASSLGQGSGNTIYF.

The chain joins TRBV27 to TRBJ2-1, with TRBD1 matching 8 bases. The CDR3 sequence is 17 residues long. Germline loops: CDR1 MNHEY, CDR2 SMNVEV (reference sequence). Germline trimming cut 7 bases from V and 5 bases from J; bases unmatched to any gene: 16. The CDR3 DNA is TGTGCCAGCACCTTAATAGGCCAGGGGGCGTCGCACAATGAGCAGTTCTTC. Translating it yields CASTLIGQGASHNEQFF.

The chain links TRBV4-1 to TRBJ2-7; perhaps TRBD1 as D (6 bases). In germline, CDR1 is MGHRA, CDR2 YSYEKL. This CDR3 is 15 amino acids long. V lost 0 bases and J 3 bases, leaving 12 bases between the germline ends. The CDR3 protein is CASSQEGRGHYEQYF. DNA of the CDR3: TGCGCCAGCAGCCAAGAAGGAAGGGGACACTACGAGCAGTACTTC.

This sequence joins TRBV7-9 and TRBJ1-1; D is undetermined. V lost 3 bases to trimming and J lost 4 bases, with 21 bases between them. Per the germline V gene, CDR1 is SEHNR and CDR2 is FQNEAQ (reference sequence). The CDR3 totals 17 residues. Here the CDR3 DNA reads TGTGCCAGCAGCTTCCCGGCGTTGGGTATCGGGAGCACTGAAGCTTTCTTT. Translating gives CASSFPALGIGSTEAFF.

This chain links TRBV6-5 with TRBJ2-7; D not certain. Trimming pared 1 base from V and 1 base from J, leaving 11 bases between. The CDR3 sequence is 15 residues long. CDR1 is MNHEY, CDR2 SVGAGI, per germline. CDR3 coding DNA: TGTGCCAGCAGTTACTGGGCTAGTTCGTCCTACGAGCAGTACTTC. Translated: CASSYWASSSYEQYF.

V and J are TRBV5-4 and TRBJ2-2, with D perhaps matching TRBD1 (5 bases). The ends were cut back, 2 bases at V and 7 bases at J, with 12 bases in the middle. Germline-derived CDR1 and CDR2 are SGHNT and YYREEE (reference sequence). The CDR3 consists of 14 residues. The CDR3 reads CASSFSQGGGELFF. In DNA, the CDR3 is TGTGCCAGCAGCTTCTCGCAGGGCGGCGGGGAGCTGTTTTTT.

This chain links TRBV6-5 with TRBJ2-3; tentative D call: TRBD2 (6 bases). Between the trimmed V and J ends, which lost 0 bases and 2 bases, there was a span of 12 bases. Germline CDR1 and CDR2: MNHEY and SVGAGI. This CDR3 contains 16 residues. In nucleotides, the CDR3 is TGTGCCAGCAGTTACTCGGGCGGGGTCCTCACAGATACGCAGTATTTT. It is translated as CASSYSGGVLTDTQYF.

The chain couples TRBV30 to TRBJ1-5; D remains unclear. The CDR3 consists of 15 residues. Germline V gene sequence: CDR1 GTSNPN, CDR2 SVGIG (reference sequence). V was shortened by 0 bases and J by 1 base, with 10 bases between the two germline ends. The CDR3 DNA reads TGTGCCTGGAGTGTCGGGGTCTGGAGCAATCAGCCCCAGCATTTT. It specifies CAWSVGVWSNQPQHF.

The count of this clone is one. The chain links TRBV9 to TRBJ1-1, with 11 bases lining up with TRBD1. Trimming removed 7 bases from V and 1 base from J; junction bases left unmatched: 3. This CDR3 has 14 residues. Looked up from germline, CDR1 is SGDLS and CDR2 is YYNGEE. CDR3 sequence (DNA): TGTGCCAGCGGGACAGGGGGTGAGAACACTGAAGCTTTCTTT. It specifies CASGTGGENTEAFF.

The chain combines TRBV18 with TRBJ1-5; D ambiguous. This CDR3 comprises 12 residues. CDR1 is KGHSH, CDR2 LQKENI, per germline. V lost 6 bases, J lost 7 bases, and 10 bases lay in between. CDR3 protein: CASSSNVQPQHF. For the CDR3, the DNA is TGTGCCAGCTCCAGTAATGTACAGCCCCAGCATTTT.

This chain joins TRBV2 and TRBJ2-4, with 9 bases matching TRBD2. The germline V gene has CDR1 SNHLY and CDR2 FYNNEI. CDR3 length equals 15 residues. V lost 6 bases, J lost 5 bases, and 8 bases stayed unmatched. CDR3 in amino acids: CASSSEVAGENIQYF. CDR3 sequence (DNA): TGTGCCAGCAGCTCCGAAGTAGCGGGGGAAAACATTCAGTACTTC.

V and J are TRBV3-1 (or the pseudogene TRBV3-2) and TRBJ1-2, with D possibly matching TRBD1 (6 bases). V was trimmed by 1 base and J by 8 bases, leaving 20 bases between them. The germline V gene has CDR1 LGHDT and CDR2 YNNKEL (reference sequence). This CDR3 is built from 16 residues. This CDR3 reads CASSQGLYRELEGYTF. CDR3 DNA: TGTGCCAGCAGCCAAGGCCTCTACAGGGAACTAGAAGGCTACACCTTC.

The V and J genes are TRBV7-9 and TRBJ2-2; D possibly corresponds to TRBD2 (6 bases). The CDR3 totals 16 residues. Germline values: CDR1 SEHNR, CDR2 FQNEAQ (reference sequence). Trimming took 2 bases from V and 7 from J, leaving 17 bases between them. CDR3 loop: CASSLPPSAGGGELFF. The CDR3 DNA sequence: TGTGCCAGCAGCTTACCGCCGAGCGCCGGGGGCGGGGAGCTGTTTTTT.

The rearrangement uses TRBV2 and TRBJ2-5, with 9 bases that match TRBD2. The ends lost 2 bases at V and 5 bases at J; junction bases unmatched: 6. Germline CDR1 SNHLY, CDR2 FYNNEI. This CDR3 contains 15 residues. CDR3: CASSELGLASETQYF. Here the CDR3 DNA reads TGTGCCAGCAGTGAATTGGGACTAGCTTCGGAGACCCAGTACTTC.

The CDR3 sequence: CASSLRGRGYSPLHF. For the CDR3, the DNA is TGTGCCAGCAGTTTAAGGGGGAGGGGGTATTCACCCCTCCACTTT. The chain links TRBV28 to TRBJ1-6; D may be TRBD1 (6 bases). The V gene lost 2 bases and the J gene lost 8 bases, with 13 bases spanning the gap. The CDR3 runs to 15 residues. The germline V gene has CDR1 MDHEN and CDR2 SYDVKM.

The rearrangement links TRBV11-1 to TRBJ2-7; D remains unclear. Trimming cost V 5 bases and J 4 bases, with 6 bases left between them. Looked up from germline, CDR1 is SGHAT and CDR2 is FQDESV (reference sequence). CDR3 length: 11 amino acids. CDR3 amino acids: CASSEQYEQYF. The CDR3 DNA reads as TGTGCCAGCAGCGAACAATACGAGCAGTACTTC.

CDR3 protein: CATSRDHSRVNTEAFF. The CDR3 DNA follows: TGTGCCACCAGCAGAGATCATAGTAGGGTAAACACTGAAGCTTTCTTT. This chain links TRBV15 with TRBJ1-1; no reliable D call. V gave up 0 bases and J gave up 2 bases, with 13 bases separating them. The CDR3 is 16 amino acids. Germline V gene lookup returns CDR1 LNHNV and CDR2 YYDKDF (reference sequence).

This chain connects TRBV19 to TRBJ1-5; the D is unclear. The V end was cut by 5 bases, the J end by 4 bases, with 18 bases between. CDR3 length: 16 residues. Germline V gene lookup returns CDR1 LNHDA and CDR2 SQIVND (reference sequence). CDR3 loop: CASSLFGEGSNQPQHF. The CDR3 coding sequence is TGTGCCAGTAGTTTATTTGGGGAGGGCAGTAATCAGCCCCAGCATTTT.